Below, 5 T cell receptor beta chains from the same sample are listed, as sequenced in a study of T cells in Graves' hyperthyroidism and ophthalmopathy (dated by TCRdb to between 2019 and 2020). The receptor library was made with multiplex PCR. The reads were generated on an Illumina HiSeq 2000. The TCR beta CDR3 regions were amplified from RNA transcripts. The first round of RT-PCR for the TCR CDR3 was performed with the HTBI primer set and the Qiagen OneStep RT-PCR kit. TCRdb trimmed public reads at Q25 via fastp, called clones via MiXCR and kept in-frame beta chains. Every distinct CDR3 protein forms one entry, paired with its most common genes and DNA. The sample table contains a few hundred thousand distinct CDR3 sequences; only one count was recorded for less than 25% of them. The leading ten clones occupy approximately 26% of the sample. The sequencing sample was made of blood. The receptor set was obtained from a man between 18 and 35 years old with Graves' hyperthyroidism.

This clonotype was found a few times. The genes are TRBV6-1 and TRBJ2-1; no firm D call. Germline V gene data show CDR1 as MNHNS and CDR2 as SASEGT. This CDR3 is built from 10 residues. Between the trimmed V and J ends, which lost 5 bases and 8 bases, there was a span of 4 bases. The DNA for the CDR3 is TGTGCCAGCAGTTCGGATGAGCAGTTCTTC. This encodes CASSSDEQFF.

The rearrangement links TRBV30 to TRBJ1-2, with D maybe TRBD1 (6 bases). CDR1 and CDR2 (germline): GTSNPN, SVGIG (reference sequence). CDR3 size: 11 residues. V was cut by 1 base and J by 8 bases, with 8 bases left in between. The chain's CDR3 is CAWSGRGGYTF. CDR3 sequence (DNA): TGTGCCTGGAGTGGCAGGGGAGGCTACACCTTC.

V and J are TRBV30 and TRBJ1-1, with D unresolved. This CDR3 has 13 amino acids. Trimming left V 3 bases short and J 0 bases short, with 8 bases between. Germline V gene data show CDR1 as GTSNPN and CDR2 as SVGIG (reference sequence). CDR3 nucleotide sequence: TGTGCCTGGAGATTACAAATGAACACTGAAGCTTTCTTT. It specifies CAWRLQMNTEAFF. The full variable domain, its missing parts supplied by reference TRBV30 and TRBJ1-1, is SQTIHQWPATLVQPVGSPLSLECTVEGTSNPNLYWYRQAAGRGLQLLFYSVGIGQISSEVPQNLSASRPQDRQFILSSKKLLLSDSGFYLCAWRLQMNTEAFFGQGTRLTVV.

This clonotype has just a few counts. This rearrangement joins TRBV4-1 to TRBJ2-3; 7 bases agree with TRBD1. The CDR3 sequence is 15 residues long. V lost 4 bases and J lost 2; bases outside the gene matches: 6. CDR1 and CDR2 from the germline V gene are MGHRA and YSYEKL. This CDR3 is CASSRGQAFTDTQYF. The CDR3 nucleotides read TGCGCCAGCAGCCGAGGACAGGCCTTCACAGATACGCAGTATTTT.

This clonotype occurred a few times. This sequence may be a read error, since a much larger clone differs from it by one base. V gene TRBV6-1 combines with J gene TRBJ2-4; TRBD1 agrees at 9 bases. CDR3 length: 18 amino acids. The V gene's germline CDR1 is MNHNS and CDR2 SASEGT. The DNA for the CDR3 is TGTGCCAGCAGTGGGCAGGTGGAACAGGGGGCACCCAAAAACATTAAGTACTTC. It yields the protein CASSGQVEQGAPKNIKYF.